The 2 T cell receptor beta chains presented below share a single source sample, sequenced in a study of T-cell reconstitution after alpha-beta-depleted transplantation in children. This sample's TCRbeta library carried unique molecular identifier barcodes. MiXCR, applied by TCRdb to the PCR reads, yields one record per CDR3 protein. Altogether around 200,000 distinct CDR3 sequences are present, around 6.8% being singletons, with the ten largest covering about 2.9%. The material sequenced was PBMCs from the stem cell graft donor, taken from the stem cell graft. Every receptor here comes from a human donor who donated a stem cell graft to a child with Wiskott-Aldrich syndrome.

This clonotype was recorded many times. The chain is built from TRBV7-6 and TRBJ2-1; D tentatively reads TRBD1 or TRBD2 (5 bases each). The CDR3 spans 16 residues. With 1 base removed from V and 5 bases from J, the gap between germline ends came to 15 bases. CDR1 and CDR2 from the germline V gene are SGHVS and FNYEAQ. This CDR3 reads CASSLGGYRDDNEQFF. DNA for the CDR3: TGTGCCAGCAGCTTAGGGGGATACCGGGACGACAATGAGCAGTTCTTC.

This clonotype has ten or more counts. The chain carries TRBV12-3 or TRBV12-4 and TRBJ2-1, with TRBD1 identical over 7 bases. V was pared by 6 bases and J by 5 bases, with 13 bases of the junction left unmatched. This CDR3 comprises 16 residues. The CDR3 loop is CASRATGTAVDNEQFF. In nucleotides, the CDR3 is TGTGCCAGCAGAGCAACCGGGACAGCGGTGGACAATGAGCAGTTCTTC.